Described below is a single TCR beta chain sequence and its context. What it binds is unknown. With 4 bases removed from V and 4 bases from J, the gap between germline ends came to 8 bases. The CDR3 length is 13 residues. CDR1 and CDR2 from the germline V gene are SEHNR and FQNEAQ (reference sequence). The source of the sample is a study of human thymus T cells. This table comes from immunoSEQ multiplex PCR, and its TCRdb copy is limited to in-frame clones, with some not included. This sample has under 70,000 clones; approximately 95% occur once, and the top ten carry almost 6%. Corrective surgery for congenital heart defects was being performed on the healthy Finnish infants who served as donors. During surgery, roughly 0.45-1 mL peripheral blood was drawn from four of eight donors. Blood DNA came from all available leukocytes, not a fixed cell number. Study conclusions and caveats: Thymic and blood repertoires appeared to show biased V and J gene usage.

This chain connects TRBV7-9 to TRBJ2-1; D is undetermined. The origin of this receptor is a boy under two years old with a congenital heart defect but otherwise immunologically healthy. The source material was blood. The CDR3 region is CASSSTEYNEQFF. The CDR3 nucleotides are TGTGCCAGCAGCTCGACGGAATACAATGAGCAGTTCTTC.